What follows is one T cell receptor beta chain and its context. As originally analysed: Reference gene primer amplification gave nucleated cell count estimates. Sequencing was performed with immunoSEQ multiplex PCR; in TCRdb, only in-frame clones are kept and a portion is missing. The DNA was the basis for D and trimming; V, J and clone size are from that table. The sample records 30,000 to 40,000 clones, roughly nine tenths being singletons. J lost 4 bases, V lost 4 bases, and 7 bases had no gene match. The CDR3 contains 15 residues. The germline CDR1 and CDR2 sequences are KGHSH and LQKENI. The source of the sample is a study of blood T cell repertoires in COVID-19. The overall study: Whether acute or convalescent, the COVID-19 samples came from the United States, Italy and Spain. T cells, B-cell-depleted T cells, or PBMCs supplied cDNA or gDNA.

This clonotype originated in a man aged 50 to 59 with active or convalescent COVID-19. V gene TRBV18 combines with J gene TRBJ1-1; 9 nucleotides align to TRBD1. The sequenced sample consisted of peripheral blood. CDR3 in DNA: TGTGCCAGCTCACTTTCGACAGGGGGAGGCACTGAAGCTTTCTTT. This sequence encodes CASSLSTGGGTEAFF.